The next 25 T cell receptor beta chains were all read from a single sample in a study of T cells after posttransplantation cyclophosphamide. Some clones are missing from TCRdb's copy, which holds only in-frame ones; the method was immunoSEQ multiplex PCR. The table shows roughly 20,000 clones, with approximately 98% occurring only once. The naive gate required viable CD3+CD4+ or CD3+CD8+ cells with CCR7+CD45RA+CD45RO-CD95-CD27+CD28+ phenotype. The specimen was naive CD4+ T cells sorted from PBMCs. Every receptor here comes from a man between 40 and 49 years old in good health, CMV-negative, and a related stem cell transplant donor.

The V call is TRBV7-9, the J call TRBJ1-1; the D is unclear. With 4 bases removed from V and 0 bases from J, the gap between germline ends came to 6 bases. This CDR3 has 13 residues. Germline V gene lookup returns CDR1 SEHNR and CDR2 FQNEAQ (reference sequence). In DNA, the CDR3 is TGTGCCAGCAGCTCGCCGGTGAACACTGAAGCTTTCTTT. This gives the protein CASSSPVNTEAFF.

The chain combines TRBV18 with TRBJ1-2; possibly TRBD1 for D (5 bases). Germline lookup yields CDR1 KGHSH and CDR2 LQKENI. The length of the CDR3 is 13 residues. V gave up 3 bases and J gave up 6 bases, with 11 bases separating them. CDR3 region: CASSPDRANGYTF. CDR3 in DNA: TGTGCCAGCTCACCTGACAGAGCCAATGGCTACACCTTC.

V is TRBV18 and J is TRBJ1-5; D is ambiguous. CDR3 length: 15 amino acids. Trimming stripped 3 bases from V and 3 bases from J, with 12 bases between. CDR1 and CDR2 from the germline V gene are KGHSH and LQKENI. The CDR3 spells CASSPTGLINQPQHF. The CDR3 bases are TGTGCCAGCTCACCGACTGGCCTTATCAATCAGCCCCAGCATTTT.

The V gene is TRBV4-2, the J gene TRBJ2-7, with D unclear. V was shortened by 1 base and J by 7 bases, with 11 bases between the two germline ends. CDR1 is LGHNA and CDR2 is YNFKEQ in the germline V gene. CDR3 size: 13 residues. CDR3 sequence (DNA): TGTGCCAGCAGCCAAGTCCCAGCGTTGGAGCAGTACTTC. Encoded protein: CASSQVPALEQYF.

The chain combines TRBV9 with TRBJ2-2; 13 positions match TRBD2. The CDR3 has 16 residues. Per germline, CDR1 SGDLS and CDR2 YYNGEE. V was pared by 4 bases and J by 7 bases, with 7 bases of the junction left unmatched. CDR3 in DNA: TGTGCCAGCAGCCCTGGGACTAGCGGGATAGGCGGGGAGCTGTTTTTT. Amino acid sequence: CASSPGTSGIGGELFF.

V usage is TRBV5-1 and J usage is TRBJ2-1, with 8 bases that match TRBD2. Per germline, CDR1 SGHRS and CDR2 YFSETQ. This CDR3 has 16 amino acids. J gave up 6 bases and V 7 bases, and 15 bases lay outside the gene matches. In DNA form, the CDR3 reads TGCGCCAGCGAGGCTAGCGGGTGGGGAGGGGGCAATGAGCAGTTCTTC. Translation: CASEASGWGGGNEQFF.

Turning to this clone: A read error may account for a junction end that differs from germline. The chain links TRBV7-7 to TRBJ2-1; maybe TRBD2 (5 bases). Germline assignment: CDR1 SSHAT and CDR2 FNYEAQ (reference sequence). The CDR3 has 18 residues. The CDR3 coding sequence is TGTGCTAGCAGCTTAGGTTCGGGAAGGAGGAGCTCCTACAATGAGCAGTTCTTC. Encoded protein: CASSLGSGRRSSYNEQFF.

V is TRBV19 and J is TRBJ2-7; D is unresolved. V was trimmed by 0 bases and J by 3 bases, leaving 15 bases between them. CDR3 length equals 16 residues. Germline CDR1 is LNHDA and CDR2 is SQIVND (reference sequence). The CDR3 DNA reads as TGTGCCAGTAGTATAGAGGGTTCACAGACCCTCTACGAGCAGTACTTC. Translated, it gives CASSIEGSQTLYEQYF. Using reference TRBV19 and TRBJ2-7 for the parts outside the CDR3, the full variable domain is DGGITQSPKYLFRKEGQNVTLSCEQNLNHDAMYWYRQDPGQGLRLIYYSQIVNDFQKGDIAEGYSVSREKKESFPLTVTSAQKNPTAFYLCASSIEGSQTLYEQYFGPGTRLTVT.

This chain joins TRBV28 and TRBJ1-4; 7 nucleotides agree with TRBD1. The CDR3 runs to 16 residues. Germline CDR1 reads MDHEN; CDR2 reads SYDVKM. J gave up 7 bases and V 5 bases, and 13 bases lay outside the gene matches. CDR3 in DNA: TGTGCCAGCAGTCCAATATGGGACAGTCTCGGTGAAAAACTGTTTTTT. Amino acids: CASSPIWDSLGEKLFF.

The rearrangement links TRBV5-1 to TRBJ2-3; 10 bases are shared with TRBD2. V shed 3 bases, J shed 5 bases, and the junction held 6 bases outside the gene matches. The CDR3 length is 15 residues. The germline V gene encodes CDR1 SGHRS and CDR2 YFSETQ. This CDR3 reads CASSSSGRGEDTQYF. The CDR3 region has the DNA TGCGCCAGCAGCTCTAGCGGGAGAGGGGAAGATACGCAGTATTTT.

This rearrangement joins TRBV18 to TRBJ2-6, with 10 bases lining up with TRBD2. V dropped 2 bases and J dropped 2; count of bases not matched to a gene: 12. Looked up from germline, CDR1 is KGHSH and CDR2 is LQKENI. This CDR3 has 20 amino acids. The CDR3 region has the DNA TGTGCCAGCTCACCAAGCCTAGCGGGAGACTTGTTAGCTGGGGCCAACGTCCTGACTTTC. Translating gives CASSPSLAGDLLAGANVLTF.

The rearrangement uses TRBV30 and TRBJ2-7, with 8 bases that match TRBD1. Germline loops: CDR1 GTSNPN, CDR2 SVGIG (reference sequence). The CDR3 extends over 14 amino acids. V lost 2 bases to trimming and J lost 3 bases; unmatched junction nucleotides: 6. In DNA, the CDR3 is TGTGCCTGGAGTCCTGACAGGGGTATCTACGAGCAGTACTTC. This translates into CAWSPDRGIYEQYF.

J is TRBJ2-7 and V is TRBV14; tentatively, D is TRBD2 (6 bases). Between the trimmed V and J ends, which lost 1 base and 6 bases, there was a span of 10 bases. The germline V gene has CDR1 SGHDN and CDR2 FVKESK. This CDR3 comprises 13 residues. CDR3 DNA sequence: TGTGCCAGCAGCCAAGTCGGGGGAGCCGAGCAGTACTTC. It yields the protein CASSQVGGAEQYF.

The chain is built from TRBV7-9 and TRBJ2-3, with D tentatively TRBD2 (5 bases). The V end was cut by 5 bases, the J end by 4 bases, with 13 bases between. The CDR3 runs 14 residues. Looked up from germline, CDR1 is SEHNR and CDR2 is FQNEAQ (reference sequence). The CDR3 loop reads CASSPTLAADTQYF. CDR3 in DNA: TGTGCCAGCAGCCCGACTCTAGCTGCAGATACGCAGTATTTT.

This chain links TRBV6-5 with TRBJ2-5, with 10 bases aligning to TRBD1. The CDR3 runs to 16 residues. Trimming removed 1 base from V and 5 bases from J; junction bases left unmatched: 7. Germline V gives CDR1 MNHEY, CDR2 SVGAGI. The DNA for the CDR3 is TGTGCCAGCAGTTACTGGACAGGGGGAGGTCTGGAGACCCAGTACTTC. Translation: CASSYWTGGGLETQYF.

The CDR3 nucleotides are TGTGCCACCGGAATCGGGGGGAGTCGCACCGGGGAGCTGTTTTTT. Protein product: CATGIGGSRTGELFF. This chain links TRBV19 with TRBJ2-2, with 7 positions matching TRBD2. Germline CDR1 is LNHDA and CDR2 is SQIVND (reference sequence). Unmatched junction bases numbered 12, after V lost 10 bases and J lost 4 bases. The CDR3 length is 15 residues.

V usage is TRBV4-1 and J usage is TRBJ2-1; 7 bases match TRBD2. The germline gives CDR1 MGHRA, CDR2 YSYEKL. Trimming cost V 0 bases and J 5 bases; bases outside gene matches: 10. The CDR3 loop spans 17 amino acids. In DNA, the CDR3 is TGCGCCAGCAGCCAAGAAAGGGGCGGGAGCTTCCACAATGAGCAGTTCTTC. This translates into CASSQERGGSFHNEQFF.

The rearrangement uses TRBV30 and TRBJ1-1; D remains unclear. CDR3 size: 13 residues. Germline lookup yields CDR1 GTSNPN and CDR2 SVGIG (reference sequence). V was shortened by 3 bases and J by 0 bases, with 8 bases between the two germline ends. This chain's CDR3 is CAWSPSVNTEAFF. For the CDR3, the DNA is TGTGCCTGGAGCCCTTCGGTGAACACTGAAGCTTTCTTT.

This chain joins TRBV28 and TRBJ2-1, with TRBD1 as a possible D gene (5 bases). CDR1 is MDHEN, CDR2 SYDVKM, per germline. With 5 bases removed from V and 8 bases from J, the gap between germline ends came to 13 bases. The CDR3 length is 13 residues. The CDR3 sequence is CASSGRVFYEQFF. CDR3 sequence (DNA): TGTGCCAGCAGTGGCAGGGTCTTTTATGAGCAGTTCTTC.

The V call is TRBV10-3, the J call TRBJ1-5, with 7 nucleotides matching TRBD1. Germline V CDR1 and CDR2: ENHRY, SYGVKD. The length of the CDR3 is 13 residues. The V gene end was trimmed by 6 bases and the J gene end by 3 bases; junction bases not matched to a gene: 2. CDR3 coding DNA: TGTGCCATCAGGGGGACAGACAATCAGCCCCAGCATTTT. It codes for CAIRGTDNQPQHF.

DNA of the CDR3: TGCGCCAGCAGCTCCGGGGGGCTGGGAACTGAAGCTTTCTTT. Amino acid sequence: CASSSGGLGTEAFF. This chain links TRBV5-1 with TRBJ1-1; D possibly corresponds to TRBD1 (6 bases). V lost 3 bases and J 5 bases, leaving 14 bases between the germline ends. Germline CDR1 SGHRS, CDR2 YFSETQ. This CDR3 spans 14 amino acids.

The CDR3 DNA sequence: TGTGCCAGCTCATCAACCACAGGGTCCGCCAATGAGCAGTTCTTC. It yields the protein CASSSTTGSANEQFF. The chain recombines TRBV18 with TRBJ2-1; D might be TRBD1 (6 bases). The CDR3 sequence is 15 residues long. Germline V gene sequence: CDR1 KGHSH, CDR2 LQKENI. Trimming stripped 5 bases from V and 6 bases from J, with 17 bases between.

The chain carries TRBV28 and TRBJ2-3; TRBD2 matches 11 bases. The V segment lost 6 bases and the J segment 8 bases; nucleotides outside the gene matches: 13. The V gene's germline CDR1 is MDHEN and CDR2 SYDVKM. The CDR3 is 16 residues long. CDR3 amino acids: CASSLPLAGGLGTQYF. CDR3 nucleotides: TGTGCCAGCAGCTTACCTCTAGCGGGAGGACTAGGTACGCAGTATTTT.

This clone was counted a single time. The rearrangement uses TRBV7-8 and TRBJ2-5; D not resolved. Deletions cut 1 base from V and 5 bases from J, with 23 bases between. This CDR3 comprises 18 residues. Germline CDR1 is SGHVS and CDR2 is FQNEAQ. CDR3 region: CASSLVPGRRRNFETQYF. In DNA form, the CDR3 reads TGTGCCAGCAGCTTAGTACCAGGCCGACGCCGAAATTTTGAGACCCAGTACTTC.

The CDR3 loop reads CASGGPEETQYF. Written as DNA, the CDR3 is TGTGCCAGCGGTGGGCCCGAAGAGACCCAGTACTTC. The J gene is TRBJ2-5, the V gene TRBV6-5; D is uncertain. The V gene's germline CDR1 is MNHEY and CDR2 SVGAGI. V shed 8 bases and J shed 3 bases, with 10 bases lying between them. The CDR3 contains 12 residues.